This T cell receptor beta chain stems from a study of blood T cell repertoires in COVID-19. Germline values: CDR1 LGHNA, CDR2 YSLEER. V shed 6 bases and J 5 bases; nucleotides not matched to a gene: 7. The CDR3 spans 14 residues. Original methodology: Amplified reference gene primers provided the basis for estimating nucleated cell counts. Profiling relied on immunoSEQ multiplex PCR, and the TCRdb table lists in-frame clones only, not all of them. Clonal size and the V and J genes are those of that table, whereas D and trimming came from the DNA. The profile covers tens of thousands of clones, with approximately 78% appearing a single time and over 8% taken by the ten largest.

Sequencing was done on a sample of peripheral blood. The receptor's source is a human donor in a cohort sampled during active COVID-19. The V gene is TRBV4-3, the J gene TRBJ1-1; TRBD1 agrees at 9 bases. CDR3 amino acids: CASSWGTGRTEAFF. CDR3 DNA sequence: TGCGCCAGCAGTTGGGGGACAGGGCGGACTGAAGCTTTCTTT.